One sample yielded the 20 T cell receptor beta chains listed below, sequenced in a study of blood T cell repertoires in COVID-19. Clones were read by immunoSEQ multiplex PCR, and TCRdb kept only the in-frame ones, dropping some. Counted here are roughly 150,000 clones, roughly nine tenths occurring once; the ten biggest clones make up around 15%. The sequencing input was peripheral blood. All receptors derive from a woman between 40 and 50 years old with acute or convalescent COVID-19.

The chain joins TRBV18 to TRBJ2-2; D uncertain. Germline CDR1 is KGHSH and CDR2 is LQKENI. The ends were cut back, 3 bases at V and 4 bases at J, with 12 bases in the middle. The CDR3 runs 15 residues. The DNA for the CDR3 is TGTGCCAGCTCACCCTCTGACTCTCTCACCGGGGAGCTGTTTTTT. This gives the protein CASSPSDSLTGELFF.

The chain recombines TRBV6-5 with TRBJ1-3; D is undetermined. CDR3 length: 12 residues. V lost 8 bases to trimming and J lost 1 base, with 6 bases between them. CDR1 is MNHEY and CDR2 is SVGAGI in the germline V gene. The CDR3 protein is CASGRSGNTIYF. CDR3 bases: TGTGCCAGCGGTAGATCTGGAAACACCATATATTTT.

The chain combines TRBV19 with TRBJ1-3, with D possibly matching TRBD1 (6 bases). The CDR3 spans 16 residues. Germline V CDR1 and CDR2: LNHDA, SQIVND (reference sequence). V was cut by 6 bases and J by 2 bases, with 17 bases left in between. The DNA for the CDR3 is TGTGCCAGTAGATATATGCCAGGGGACCCTGGAAACACCATATATTTT. Translation: CASRYMPGDPGNTIYF.

V is TRBV2 and J is TRBJ1-5; TRBD1 matches 10 bases. Germline values: CDR1 SNHLY, CDR2 FYNNEI. The CDR3 length is 16 residues. The V segment lost 6 bases and the J segment 3 bases; nucleotides outside the gene matches: 8. The CDR3 DNA sequence: TGTGCCAGCAGGGGGACAGGGGTCCTTTACAATCAGCCCCAGCATTTT. Translated, it gives CASRGTGVLYNQPQHF.

J is TRBJ2-3 and V is TRBV7-7; D perhaps matches TRBD2 (6 bases). Trimming removed 6 bases at V and 0 bases at J, with 13 bases between. Germline assignment: CDR1 SSHAT and CDR2 FNYEAQ (reference sequence). The CDR3 contains 15 residues. The CDR3 nucleotides read TGTGCCAGCAGTGCGGGGACTGTTAGCACAGATACGCAGTATTTT. It yields the protein CASSAGTVSTDTQYF.

This chain links TRBV3-1 (or the pseudogene TRBV3-2) with TRBJ2-1; 9 nucleotides agree with TRBD2. J lost 6 bases, V lost 4 bases, and 7 bases had no gene match. Germline V gene data show CDR1 as LGHDT and CDR2 as YNNKEL (reference sequence). The CDR3 contains 15 residues. The chain's CDR3 is CASSLAAGGGNEQFF. The CDR3 nucleotides read TGTGCCAGCAGCCTGGCAGCGGGGGGAGGCAATGAGCAGTTCTTC.

The chain couples TRBV15 to TRBJ2-1; 10 nucleotides match TRBD2. Germline lookup yields CDR1 LNHNV and CDR2 YYDKDF (reference sequence). This CDR3 is 16 amino acids long. Germline trimming cut 0 bases from V and 5 bases from J; bases unmatched to any gene: 4. The chain's CDR3 is CATSRDGLAGDNEQFF. The CDR3, as DNA: TGTGCCACCAGCAGAGATGGCCTAGCGGGAGACAATGAGCAGTTCTTC.

The chain carries TRBV5-4 and TRBJ2-1; 8 bases agree with TRBD2. The CDR3 runs to 14 residues. Per the germline V gene, CDR1 is SGHNT and CDR2 is YYREEE (reference sequence). Germline trimming cut 2 bases from V and 7 bases from J; bases unmatched to any gene: 5. CDR3 in amino acids: CASSFEAGANEQFF. Here the CDR3 DNA reads TGTGCCAGCAGCTTCGAAGCGGGGGCTAATGAGCAGTTCTTC.

This chain joins TRBV2 and TRBJ2-7, with a tentative D call TRBD1 (6 bases). V lost 3 bases and J lost 2, with 14 bases in between. CDR1 is SNHLY and CDR2 is FYNNEI in the germline V gene. The CDR3 totals 15 residues. CDR3 residues: CASSEDSLAPYEQYF. The CDR3 DNA reads TGTGCCAGCAGTGAGGACAGCTTAGCCCCCTACGAGCAGTACTTC.

V and J are TRBV4-1 and TRBJ1-1; 7 positions agree with TRBD1. Germline V gene data show CDR1 as MGHRA and CDR2 as YSYEKL. The CDR3 is 19 amino acids. The V segment lost 3 bases and the J segment 6 bases; nucleotides outside the gene matches: 22. The CDR3 DNA reads TGCGCCAGCAGCCAGCACACCGGCAGGGACAGCTCACGAAGACCTGAAGCTTTCTTT. Protein: CASSQHTGRDSSRRPEAFF.

The chain links TRBV24-1 to TRBJ1-5; D gene unclear. The CDR3 runs to 14 residues. V lost 9 bases to trimming and J lost 0 bases, with 11 bases between them. Germline V gives CDR1 KGHDR, CDR2 SFDVKD. The CDR3, as DNA: TGTGCCACCGGAGTGATTTATAGCAATCAGCCCCAGCATTTT. This codes for CATGVIYSNQPQHF.

The chain recombines TRBV9 with TRBJ2-1; the match to TRBD1 covers 7 bases. The CDR3 is 14 amino acids. The V gene end was trimmed by 6 bases and the J gene end by 8 bases; junction bases not matched to a gene: 11. Germline V gene lookup returns CDR1 SGDLS and CDR2 YYNGEE. CDR3 protein: CASTPPTGSDEQFF. CDR3 DNA sequence: TGTGCCAGCACCCCACCGACAGGGTCGGATGAGCAGTTCTTC.

The rearrangement joins TRBV4-2 to TRBJ1-5; D not certain. The germline gives CDR1 LGHNA, CDR2 YNFKEQ. V dropped 2 bases and J dropped 4 bases, with 3 bases sitting between them. The CDR3 is 12 amino acids. CDR3 protein: CASSQQNQPQHF. The DNA for the CDR3 is TGTGCCAGCAGCCAACAGAATCAGCCCCAGCATTTT.

V and J are TRBV3-1 (or the pseudogene TRBV3-2) and TRBJ1-3; a weak D match, TRBD1 (6 bases). The CDR3 length is 14 residues. Trimming stripped 4 bases from V and 4 bases from J, with 11 bases between. Germline V gene data show CDR1 as LGHDT and CDR2 as YNNKEL (reference sequence). The CDR3 DNA is TGTGCCAGCAGCCGGGGGGGCAGGGGAAACACCATATATTTT. Translation: CASSRGGRGNTIYF.

The sample holds a few counts of this clone. The V gene is TRBV4-2, the J gene TRBJ2-2; TRBD2 matches at 9 bases. CDR3 size: 15 residues. Germline V gene lookup returns CDR1 LGHNA and CDR2 YNFKEQ. The trim removed 5 bases at V and 5 bases at J, leaving 6 bases unmatched. CDR3 DNA: TGTGCCAGCAGCGCTAGCGGGACTGAGACCGGGGAGCTGTTTTTT. Translating gives CASSASGTETGELFF.

The genes are TRBV30 and TRBJ1-1; 9 bases are a match to TRBD1. V shed 8 bases, J shed 4 bases, and the junction held 8 bases outside the gene matches. Per germline, CDR1 GTSNPN and CDR2 SVGIG (reference sequence). The CDR3 sequence is 13 residues long. The CDR3 loop reads CAGDRESFTEAFF. Written as DNA, the CDR3 is TGTGCCGGGGACAGGGAATCGTTCACTGAAGCTTTCTTT.

The gene calls are TRBV3-1 (or the pseudogene TRBV3-2) and TRBJ2-7; TRBD1 is a possible D gene (7 bases). The CDR3 runs to 17 residues. Germline assignment: CDR1 LGHDT and CDR2 YNNKEL (reference sequence). Deletions cut 4 bases from V and 2 bases from J, with 21 bases between. The CDR3: CASSRQQGGRTTYEQYF. In DNA form, the CDR3 reads TGTGCCAGCAGCCGGCAGCAGGGGGGACGGACTACCTACGAGCAGTACTTC.

The chain links TRBV5-1 to TRBJ1-2; the match to TRBD1 covers 8 bases. This CDR3 spans 15 amino acids. V was clipped by 4 bases and J by 8 bases; unmatched bases: 13. The germline V gene has CDR1 SGHRS and CDR2 YFSETQ. The CDR3 is CASSISQGAVRGYTF. The DNA of the CDR3 is TGCGCCAGCAGCATTTCCCAGGGGGCCGTGAGAGGCTACACCTTC.

The chain recombines TRBV9 with TRBJ2-3; TRBD2 aligns across 13 bases. The CDR3 has 16 amino acids. Trimming removed 3 bases from V and 2 bases from J; junction bases left unmatched: 3. Germline CDR1 is SGDLS and CDR2 is YYNGEE. CDR3 bases: TGTGCCAGCAGCGCACTAGCGGGGGGGCCCACAGATACGCAGTATTTT. This codes for CASSALAGGPTDTQYF.

The chain joins TRBV12-5 to TRBJ2-3, with 10 bases that match TRBD1. Germline lookup yields CDR1 LGHNT and CDR2 FRNRAP. CDR3 length equals 15 residues. V was clipped by 3 bases and J by 2 bases; unmatched bases: 2. The CDR3 coding sequence is TGTGCTAGTGGTTTCGGGACAGGGGCCACAGATACGCAGTATTTT. Its translation: CASGFGTGATDTQYF.